The 10 T cell receptor beta chains presented below share a single source sample, sequenced in a study of T cells after posttransplantation cyclophosphamide. Method: immunoSEQ multiplex PCR; TCRdb's copy keeps in-frame clones and lacks some. Of roughly 11,000 clones in the sample, approximately 81% were seen once. Methotrexate plus calcineurin inhibitor accompanied controls' myeloablative marrow transplants; sampling was 1 year later. The sequenced sample was PBMCs, obtained 350 to 400 days after allogeneic stem cell transplant with calcineurin inhibitor and methotrexate. The source is a young adult male patient who received an allogeneic stem cell transplant from an unrelated donor, was CMV-positive, and had acute GVHD only. A subset of T cells may come from the graft donor.

The table lists this clone with a few counts. The CDR3 DNA reads TGTGCCAGCAGCTTAGTACCGGGAGGGAGCGAGCAGTACTTC. Residues: CASSLVPGGSEQYF. The rearrangement links TRBV11-3 to TRBJ2-7; the match to TRBD2 covers 8 bases. V trimming: 1 base; J trimming: 6 bases; junction bases outside the gene matches: 5. The germline gives CDR1 SGHNT, CDR2 YENEEA. This CDR3 contains 14 residues.

By share, this clone ranks as medium-sized. The chain couples TRBV15 to TRBJ2-1; 11 bases agree with TRBD2. The V and J ends lost 3 bases and 10 bases, in that order; junction bases with no gene match: 8. The CDR3 spans 15 residues. The germline gives CDR1 LNHNV, CDR2 YYDKDF (reference sequence). CDR3 amino acids: CATSSELSGRGEQFF. CDR3 bases: TGTGCCACCAGCAGTGAACTTAGCGGGAGGGGGGAGCAGTTCTTC.

The chain is built from TRBV5-1 and TRBJ2-7; no firm D call. The germline gives CDR1 SGHRS, CDR2 YFSETQ. The V gene lost 0 bases and the J gene lost 4 bases, with 11 bases spanning the gap. The CDR3 runs 14 residues. CDR3 nucleotide sequence: TGCGCCAGCAGCTTGGACGGCCTCAGGTACGAGCAGTACTTC. Its protein product is CASSLDGLRYEQYF.

The chain links TRBV15 to TRBJ1-5; TRBD1 might be the D (5 bases). This CDR3 region has 18 residues. V lost 0 bases, J lost 4 bases, and 19 bases lay in between. CDR1 and CDR2 (germline): LNHNV, YYDKDF (reference sequence). As DNA, the CDR3 is TGTGCCACCAGCAGAGATTCGTCGACAGCTTCAGGGAATCAGCCCCAGCATTTT. This gives the protein CATSRDSSTASGNQPQHF.

The chain combines TRBV7-9 with TRBJ2-7; 10 nucleotides match TRBD1. Germline assignment: CDR1 SEHNR and CDR2 FQNEAQ (reference sequence). This CDR3 spans 16 amino acids. With V trimmed by 5 bases and J by 4 bases, 11 bases remained unmatched. The CDR3 protein is CASSPAPGQGIYEQYF. CDR3 sequence (DNA): TGTGCCAGCAGCCCCGCCCCGGGACAGGGGATTTACGAGCAGTACTTC.

The V gene is TRBV29-1, the J gene TRBJ1-1; the D gene is possibly TRBD1 (6 bases). The CDR3 has 12 residues. In germline, CDR1 is SQVTM, CDR2 ANQGSEA. V was trimmed by 6 bases and J by 1 base, leaving 9 bases between them. CDR3 residues: CSVGTPNTEAFF. The CDR3 bases are TGCAGCGTGGGGACACCGAACACTGAAGCTTTCTTT.

The J gene is TRBJ1-2, the V gene TRBV6-5; D not resolved. V lost 4 bases and J 1 base, leaving 16 bases between the germline ends. The germline CDR1 and CDR2 sequences are MNHEY and SVGAGI. CDR3 length equals 16 residues. The CDR3 region is CASSSLWQAGNYGYTF. DNA for the CDR3: TGTGCCAGCAGTTCCCTTTGGCAGGCTGGTAACTATGGCTACACCTTC.

The CDR3 loop is CASSLGSGQEAFF. CDR3 nucleotides: TGTGCCAGCAGCTTAGGATCCGGACAGGAAGCTTTCTTT. This sequence joins TRBV7-6 and TRBJ1-1; a weak D match, TRBD1 (6 bases). Germline CDR1 and CDR2: SGHVS and FNYEAQ. Trimming removed 1 base from V and 8 bases from J, with 11 bases in between. There are 13 residues in the CDR3. Full variable domain (remainder filled in from reference TRBV7-6 and TRBJ1-1): GAGVSQSPRYKVTKRGQDVALRCDPISGHVSLYWYRQALGQGPEFLTYFNYEAQQDKSGLPNDRFSAERPEGSISTLTIQRTEQRDSAMYRCASSLGSGQEAFFGQGTRLTVV.

This clone was found once. The chain couples TRBV9 to TRBJ1-1; D might be TRBD1 (5 bases). The V gene's germline CDR1 is SGDLS and CDR2 YYNGEE. With 2 bases removed from V and 0 bases from J, the gap between germline ends came to 11 bases. The CDR3 length is 15 residues. The CDR3 bases are TGTGCCAGCAGCGTGTCGGGGGTGATGAACACTGAAGCTTTCTTT. Its translation: CASSVSGVMNTEAFF.

This rearrangement joins TRBV7-3 to TRBJ1-5; no definite D call. V dropped 2 bases and J dropped 4 bases, with 6 bases sitting between them. There are 13 residues in the CDR3. Germline values: CDR1 SGHTA, CDR2 FQGTGA. For the CDR3, the DNA is TGTGCCAGCAGCTTAGAGTCGAATCAGCCCCAGCATTTT. Translated, it gives CASSLESNQPQHF.